Each of the 26 T cell receptor beta chains below was sequenced from the same sample in a study of beta chain features in type 1 diabetes. Expressed TCRB transcripts were sequenced because the entire RNA isolate underwent reverse transcription. Libraries were prepared by immunoSEQ multiplex PCR; TCRdb keeps only in-frame clonotypes and omits some of them. The sample holds almost 350,000 clones, about 18% seen once. Input material: naive CD4+ T cells from blood. All receptors derive from a woman between 18 and 30 years old in good health.

The chain recombines TRBV15 with TRBJ2-1, with D unclear. V dropped 1 base and J dropped 5 bases, with 12 bases sitting between them. Germline V gene lookup returns CDR1 LNHNV and CDR2 YYDKDF (reference sequence). The CDR3 has 15 residues. CDR3 residues: CATSRARLVDNEQFF. In DNA, the CDR3 is TGTGCCACCAGCAGAGCGAGGTTGGTTGACAATGAGCAGTTCTTC.

This clone has a handful of counts. The chain joins TRBV29-1 to TRBJ2-3; 9 positions match TRBD2. The V gene's germline CDR1 is SQVTM and CDR2 ANQGSEA. There are 14 residues in the CDR3. After removal of 8 bases from V and 0 bases from J, the junction contained 6 bases not matched to a gene. In DNA form, the CDR3 reads TGCAGCTCGACTAGCGGAGTTAGCACAGATACGCAGTATTTT. Its protein is CSSTSGVSTDTQYF.

The chain carries TRBV2 and TRBJ1-2; D is undetermined. The germline CDR1 and CDR2 sequences are SNHLY and FYNNEI. The CDR3 has 10 amino acids. Trimming took 10 bases from V and 5 from J, leaving 8 bases between them. Here the CDR3 reads CAIDNYGYTF. CDR3 DNA: TGTGCCATAGACAATTATGGCTACACCTTC.

This clone was detected only a few times. This rearrangement joins TRBV2 to TRBJ1-2, with D maybe TRBD1 (6 bases). This CDR3 spans 14 amino acids. The germline V and J ends were trimmed by 4 bases and 4 bases, with 13 bases remaining between them. Germline V CDR1 and CDR2: SNHLY, FYNNEI. The CDR3 reads CASSAAMDSYGYTF. CDR3 bases: TGTGCCAGCAGTGCTGCGATGGACAGCTATGGCTACACCTTC.

This clone was detected only a few times. Different DNA sequences within this sample yield the same CDR3. The chain joins TRBV9 to TRBJ2-6; no clear D. The CDR3 has 14 amino acids. V was shortened by 2 bases and J by 0 bases, with 3 bases between the two germline ends. The germline gives CDR1 SGDLS, CDR2 YYNGEE. The CDR3: CASSVSSGANVLTF. CDR3 bases: TGTGCCAGCAGCGTCAGCTCTGGGGCCAACGTCCTGACTTTC.

This clone showed up just a few times. V usage is TRBV30 and J usage is TRBJ2-7; TRBD1 matches at 7 bases. The germline gives CDR1 GTSNPN, CDR2 SVGIG (reference sequence). The CDR3 spans 12 residues. The trim removed 8 bases at V and 6 bases at J, leaving 10 bases unmatched. CDR3 coding DNA: TGTGCCCGTTCGGGACAGTCCGGCGAGCAGTACTTC. Translated: CARSGQSGEQYF.

The chain recombines TRBV7-9 with TRBJ1-5, with D possibly matching TRBD1 (5 bases). The CDR3 sequence is 15 residues long. Germline CDR1 is SEHNR and CDR2 is FQNEAQ (reference sequence). Trimming removed 1 base at V and 6 bases at J, with 13 bases between. The CDR3 nucleotides are TGTGCCAGCAGCTTAGGATCTTCCCAGGGTCAGCCCCAGCATTTT. It encodes CASSLGSSQGQPQHF.

This sequence joins TRBV30 and TRBJ1-2; no clear D. Germline V CDR1 and CDR2: GTSNPN, SVGIG (reference sequence). The CDR3 runs 13 residues. V lost 3 bases and J lost 8, with 16 bases in between. CDR3 in amino acids: CAWRWSPAGGYTF. In DNA, the CDR3 is TGTGCCTGGAGATGGAGTCCGGCTGGGGGCTACACCTTC.

This sequence joins TRBV6-5 and TRBJ2-7; the match to TRBD1 covers 10 bases. Losses at the gene ends were 6 bases for V and 2 bases for J; bases not matched to a gene: 1. The CDR3 has 13 residues. Germline assignment: CDR1 MNHEY and CDR2 SVGAGI. The CDR3 region has the DNA TGTGCCAGCAGAGGGACAGGGGCCTACGAGCAGTACTTC. Protein sequence: CASRGTGAYEQYF.

This clone was recorded a few times. J is TRBJ1-2 and V is TRBV29-1; TRBD1 agrees at 7 bases. The CDR3 extends over 15 amino acids. V gave up 1 base and J gave up 5 bases; unmatched junction bases: 10. The germline V gene has CDR1 SQVTM and CDR2 ANQGSEA. The CDR3 sequence: CSVEAPRAGGYGYTF. The CDR3 coding sequence is TGCAGCGTTGAAGCCCCCCGGGCAGGGGGATATGGCTACACCTTC. The entire variable domain, with the rest obtained from reference TRBV29-1 and TRBJ1-2, is as follows: SAVISQKPSRDICQRGTSLTIQCQVDSQVTMMFWYRQQPGQSLTLIATANQGSEATYESGFVIDKFPISRPNLTFSTLTVSNMSPEDSSIYLCSVEAPRAGGYGYTFGSGTRLTVV.

The chain couples TRBV18 to TRBJ2-5; tentatively, D is TRBD2 (6 bases). CDR3 length: 12 amino acids. V lost 4 bases to trimming and J lost 5 bases, with 8 bases between them. The V gene's germline CDR1 is KGHSH and CDR2 LQKENI. The CDR3 spells CASSQGGETQYF. CDR3 in DNA: TGTGCCAGCTCACAGGGAGGTGAGACCCAGTACTTC.

This clone was detected only a few times. The chain couples TRBV5-1 to TRBJ2-7; 7 bases line up with TRBD1. V shed 4 bases and J 2 bases; nucleotides not matched to a gene: 3. Germline V gene data show CDR1 as SGHRS and CDR2 as YFSETQ. The CDR3 has 13 residues. The CDR3 DNA is TGCGCCAGCAGCAGGGACAGTCCCTACGAGCAGTACTTC. Its translation is CASSRDSPYEQYF.

A few counts support this clone. This chain joins TRBV5-6 and TRBJ2-2, with a weak D call TRBD1 (6 bases). The V end lost 2 bases, the J end lost 3 bases, and 11 bases lay between the germline ends. Per the germline V gene, CDR1 is SGHDT and CDR2 is YYEEEE. CDR3 length equals 15 residues. The CDR3 sequence is CASSLGGEDTGELFF. DNA of the CDR3: TGTGCCAGCAGCTTAGGGGGAGAGGACACCGGGGAGCTGTTTTTT.

This chain links TRBV30 with TRBJ1-1; TRBD1 is a possible D gene (5 bases). V lost 5 bases to trimming and J lost 4 bases, with 14 bases between them. The CDR3 contains 13 residues. Germline V gene sequence: CDR1 GTSNPN, CDR2 SVGIG (reference sequence). CDR3 coding DNA: TGTGCCTGGGGGGCAGGGTGGGGCACTGAAGCTTTCTTT. It is translated as CAWGAGWGTEAFF.

The sample holds a few counts of this clone. This sequence joins TRBV4-2 and TRBJ1-4; possibly TRBD1 for D (5 bases). Trimming pared 4 bases from V and 8 bases from J, leaving 14 bases between. Germline V CDR1 and CDR2: LGHNA, YNFKEQ. The CDR3 sequence is 14 residues long. The CDR3 DNA sequence: TGTGCCAGCAGCCCTAGGGAGGGGAACGAAAAACTGTTTTTT. It yields the protein CASSPREGNEKLFF.

This clone was seen a handful of times. The chain recombines TRBV2 with TRBJ2-1; tentatively, D is TRBD2 (5 bases). V gave up 10 bases and J gave up 9 bases, with 16 bases separating them. The length of the CDR3 is 12 residues. Germline CDR1 is SNHLY and CDR2 is FYNNEI. The CDR3 nucleotides are TGTGCCAACAGCATTGAGGGCCTTGAGCAGTTCTTC. It codes for CANSIEGLEQFF.

This clone has just a few counts. This chain joins TRBV11-1 and TRBJ2-1, with a possible D match to TRBD2 (6 bases). In germline, CDR1 is SGHAT, CDR2 FQDESV (reference sequence). V was cut by 4 bases and J by 12 bases, with 16 bases left in between. The CDR3 sequence is 13 residues long. For the CDR3, the DNA is TGTGCCAGCAGCTCAGCGAGGCGGGGCCTGCAGTTCTTC. Its protein is CASSSARRGLQFF.

The genes are TRBV29-1 and TRBJ1-2, with D unresolved. V dropped 7 bases and J dropped 5 bases, with 14 bases sitting between them. The CDR3 spans 12 residues. Germline CDR1 SQVTM, CDR2 ANQGSEA. In nucleotides, the CDR3 is TGCAGCGCCGACACAACGGGGTATGGCTACACCTTC. Protein: CSADTTGYGYTF.

The chain recombines TRBV18 with TRBJ1-2; a weak D match, TRBD1 (5 bases). V shed 3 bases and J shed 5 bases, with 13 bases lying between them. Germline CDR1 and CDR2: KGHSH and LQKENI. This CDR3 spans 14 amino acids. CDR3 sequence reads: CASSPPGLPYGYTF. The CDR3 region has the DNA TGTGCCAGCTCACCGCCGGGACTCCCATATGGCTACACCTTC.

This clone was seen more than once but under ten times. The V and J genes are TRBV18 and TRBJ1-6; TRBD1 aligns across 10 bases. This CDR3 contains 14 residues. V trimming: 3 bases; J trimming: 10 bases; junction bases outside the gene matches: 3. Germline values: CDR1 KGHSH, CDR2 LQKENI. The CDR3 here is CASSPGTGVSPLHF. The CDR3 DNA is TGTGCCAGCTCACCGGGGACAGGGGTCTCACCCCTCCACTTT. Full variable domain (outside the CDR3, taken from reference TRBV18 and TRBJ1-6): NAGVMQNPRHLVRRRGQEARLRCSPMKGHSHVYWYRQLPEEGLKFMVYLQKENIIDESGMPKERFSAEFPKEGPSILRIQQVVRGDSAAYFCASSPGTGVSPLHFGNGTRLTVT.

The gene calls are TRBV5-4 and TRBJ2-2; a weak D match, TRBD1 (6 bases). V lost 6 bases and J 3 bases, leaving 12 bases between the germline ends. There are 14 residues in the CDR3. CDR1 and CDR2 from the germline V gene are SGHNT and YYREEE (reference sequence). The CDR3 loop reads CASNRAPDTGELFF. The CDR3 DNA is TGTGCCAGCAACAGGGCGCCCGACACCGGGGAGCTGTTTTTT. The complete variable domain, with remaining parts taken from reference TRBV5-4 and TRBJ2-2, reads ETGVTQSPTHLIKTRGQQVTLRCSSQSGHNTVSWYQQALGQGPQFIFQYYREEENGRGNFPPRFSGLQFPNYSSELNVNALELDDSALYLCASNRAPDTGELFFGEGSRLTVL.

CDR3 sequence (DNA): TGTGCCAGCTCCTTCACAGATACGCAGTATTTT. This sequence encodes CASSFTDTQYF. V is TRBV18 and J is TRBJ2-3; D uncertain. CDR1 is KGHSH and CDR2 is LQKENI in the germline V gene. V was trimmed by 6 bases and J by 2 bases, leaving 3 bases between them. This CDR3 comprises 11 residues.

This rearrangement joins TRBV7-2 to TRBJ1-5; D gene uncertain. V lost 3 bases to trimming and J lost 0 bases, with 9 bases between them. CDR3 length: 15 residues. CDR1 and CDR2 from the germline V gene are SGHTA and FQGNSA. The CDR3 loop is CASSLDIASNQPQHF. Here the CDR3 DNA reads TGTGCCAGCAGCTTGGATATAGCTAGCAATCAGCCCCAGCATTTT.

The chain combines TRBV5-1 with TRBJ2-7; 8 bases are a match to TRBD1. CDR1 is SGHRS, CDR2 YFSETQ, per germline. CDR3 length equals 15 residues. V was pared by 0 bases and J by 4 bases, with 6 bases of the junction left unmatched. In nucleotides, the CDR3 is TGCGCCAGCAGCTTGGGGACAGGGTTTAGGTACGAGCAGTACTTC. As protein: CASSLGTGFRYEQYF.

This clone was seen a handful of times. The chain combines TRBV5-4 with TRBJ2-3; D might be TRBD2 (7 bases). CDR1 and CDR2 from the germline V gene are SGHNT and YYREEE (reference sequence). This CDR3 comprises 18 residues. Trimming cost V 2 bases and J 6 bases, with 25 bases left between them. The DNA of the CDR3 is TGTGCCAGCAGCTTCCTCCTAATGGGGGGGGGCCGAGGGGATACGCAGTATTTT. Protein sequence: CASSFLLMGGGRGDTQYF.

The chain has TRBV11-2 and TRBJ2-3, with 7 bases matching TRBD1. The CDR3 spans 15 residues. After removal of 4 bases from V and 2 bases from J, the junction contained 6 bases not matched to a gene. The V gene's germline CDR1 is SGHAT and CDR2 FQNNGV. The CDR3 sequence: CASSSWTGNTDTQYF. The CDR3 DNA follows: TGTGCCAGCAGCTCCTGGACAGGCAACACAGATACGCAGTATTTT.